The entry below gives a single T cell receptor beta chain sequence along with its context. The target antigen is unknown. This sample was taken from a study of T cell responses to AZD1222 COVID-19 vaccine. Study-wide results and limits: Unmutated variant regions are reportedly targeted by nearly half of spike-specific TCRs. Spike regions recognized by vaccine-associated CD4 TCRs spanned the protein, led by 160-218 and 743-854.

Clones were read by immunoSEQ multiplex PCR, and TCRdb kept only the in-frame ones, dropping some. The data show roughly 98,000 clones, approximately 84% seen once. The germline V gene has CDR1 SEHNR and CDR2 FQNEAQ (reference sequence). With V trimmed by 8 bases and J by 0 bases, 4 bases remained unmatched. This CDR3 has 15 residues. The clonotype was recovered from an adult who received the AZD1222 COVID-19 vaccine. The sample was peripheral blood, taken 28 days after the second AZD1222 dose. This chain joins TRBV7-9 and TRBJ2-3, with 11 nucleotides matching TRBD2. The chain's CDR3 is CASGRTSGSTDTQYF. Here the CDR3 DNA reads TGTGCCAGCGGGAGGACTAGCGGGAGCACAGATACGCAGTATTTT.